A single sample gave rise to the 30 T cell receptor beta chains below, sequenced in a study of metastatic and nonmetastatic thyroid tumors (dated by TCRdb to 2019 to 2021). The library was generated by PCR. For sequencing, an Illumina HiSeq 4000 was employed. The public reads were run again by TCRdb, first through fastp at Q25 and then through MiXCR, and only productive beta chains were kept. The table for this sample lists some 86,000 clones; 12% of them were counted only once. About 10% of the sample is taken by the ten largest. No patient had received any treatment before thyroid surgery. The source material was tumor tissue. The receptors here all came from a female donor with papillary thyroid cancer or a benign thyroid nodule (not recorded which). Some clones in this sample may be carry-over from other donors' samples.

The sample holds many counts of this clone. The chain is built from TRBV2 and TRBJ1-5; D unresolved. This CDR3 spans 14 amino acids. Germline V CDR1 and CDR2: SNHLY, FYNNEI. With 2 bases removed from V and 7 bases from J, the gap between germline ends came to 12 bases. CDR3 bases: TGTGCCAGCAGTGAACTAGAGGCCCCCCAGCCCCAGCATTTT. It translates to CASSELEAPQPQHF. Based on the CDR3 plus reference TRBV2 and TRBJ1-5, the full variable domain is EPEVTQTPSHQVTQMGQEVILRCVPISNHLYFYWYRQILGQKVEFLVSFYNNEISEKSEIFDDQFSVERPDGSNFTLKIRSTKLEDSAMYFCASSELEAPQPQHFGDGTRLSIL.

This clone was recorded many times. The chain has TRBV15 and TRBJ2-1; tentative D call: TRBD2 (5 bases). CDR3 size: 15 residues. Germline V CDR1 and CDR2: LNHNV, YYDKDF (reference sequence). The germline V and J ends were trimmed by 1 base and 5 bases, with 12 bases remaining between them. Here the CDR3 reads CATSRARAKNNEQFF. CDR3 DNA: TGTGCCACCAGCAGAGCGAGGGCAAAAAACAATGAGCAGTTCTTC. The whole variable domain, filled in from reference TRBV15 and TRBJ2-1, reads DAMVIQNPRYQVTQFGKPVTLSCSQTLNHNVMYWYQQKSSQAPKLLFHYYDKDFNNEADTPDNFQSRRPNTSFCFLDIRSPGLGDTAMYLCATSRARAKNNEQFFGPGTRLTVL.

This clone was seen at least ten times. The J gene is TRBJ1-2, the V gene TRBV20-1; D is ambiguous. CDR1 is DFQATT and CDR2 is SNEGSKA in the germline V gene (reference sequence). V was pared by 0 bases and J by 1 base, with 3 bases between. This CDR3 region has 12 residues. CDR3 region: CSARDSNYGYTF. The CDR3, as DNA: TGCAGTGCTAGAGACAGTAACTATGGCTACACCTTC.

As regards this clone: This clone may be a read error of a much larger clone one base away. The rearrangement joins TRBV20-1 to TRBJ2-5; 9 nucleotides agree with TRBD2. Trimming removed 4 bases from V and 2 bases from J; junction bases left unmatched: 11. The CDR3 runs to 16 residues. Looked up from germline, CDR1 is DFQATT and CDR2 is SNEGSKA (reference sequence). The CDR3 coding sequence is TGCAGTGCTACCGGGACTAGCTGCCCTATTCAAGAGACCCAGTACTTC. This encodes CSATGTSCPIQETQYF.

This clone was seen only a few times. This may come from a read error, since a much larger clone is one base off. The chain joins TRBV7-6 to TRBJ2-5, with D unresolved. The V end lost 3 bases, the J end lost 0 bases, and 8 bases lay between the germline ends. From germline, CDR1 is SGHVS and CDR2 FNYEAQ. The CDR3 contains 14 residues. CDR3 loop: CASSFNSHQETQYF. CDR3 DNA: TGTGCCAGCAGCTTTAACTCCCACCAAGAGACCCAGTACTTC.

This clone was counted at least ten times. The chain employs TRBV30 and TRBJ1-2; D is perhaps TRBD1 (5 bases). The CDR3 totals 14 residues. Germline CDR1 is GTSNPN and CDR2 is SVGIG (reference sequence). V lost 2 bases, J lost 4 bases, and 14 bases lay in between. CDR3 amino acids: CAWSRPGTLYGYTF. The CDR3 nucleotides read TGTGCCTGGAGTCGTCCCGGGACCCTCTATGGCTACACCTTC.

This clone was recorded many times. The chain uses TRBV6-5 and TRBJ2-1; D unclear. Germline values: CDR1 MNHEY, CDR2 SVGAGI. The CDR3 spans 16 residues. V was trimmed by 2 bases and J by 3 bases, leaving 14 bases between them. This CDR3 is CASSYALVRIYNEQFF. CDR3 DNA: TGTGCCAGCAGTTACGCTTTGGTGCGGATCTACAATGAGCAGTTCTTC.

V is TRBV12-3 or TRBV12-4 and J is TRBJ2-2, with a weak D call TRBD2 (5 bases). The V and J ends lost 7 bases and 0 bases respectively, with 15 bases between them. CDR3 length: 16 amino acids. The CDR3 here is CASTRVCGPNTGELFF. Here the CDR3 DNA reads TGTGCCAGCACCAGAGTGTGCGGGCCGAACACCGGGGAGCTGTTTTTT.

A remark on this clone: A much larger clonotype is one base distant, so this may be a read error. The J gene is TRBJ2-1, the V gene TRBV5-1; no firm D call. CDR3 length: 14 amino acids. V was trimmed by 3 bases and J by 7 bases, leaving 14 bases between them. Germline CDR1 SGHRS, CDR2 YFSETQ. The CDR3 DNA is TGCGCCAGCAGCTCTGGCATGAAGGAAAATGAGCAGTTCTTC. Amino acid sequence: CASSSGMKENEQFF.

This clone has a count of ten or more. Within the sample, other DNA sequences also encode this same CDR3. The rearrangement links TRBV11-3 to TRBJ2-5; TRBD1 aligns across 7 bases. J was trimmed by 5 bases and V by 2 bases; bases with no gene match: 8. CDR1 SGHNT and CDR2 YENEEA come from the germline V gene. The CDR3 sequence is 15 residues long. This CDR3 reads CASSLLSGGRETQYF. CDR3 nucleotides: TGTGCCAGCAGCTTATTGTCAGGGGGTAGGGAGACCCAGTACTTC.

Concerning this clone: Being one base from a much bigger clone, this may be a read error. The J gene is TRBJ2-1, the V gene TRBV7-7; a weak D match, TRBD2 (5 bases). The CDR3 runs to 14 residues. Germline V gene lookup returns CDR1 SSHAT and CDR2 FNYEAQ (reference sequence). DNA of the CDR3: TGTGCTAGCAGCTTAGCGTTAAATAACTATGAGCAGTTCTTC. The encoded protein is CASSLALNNYEQFF.

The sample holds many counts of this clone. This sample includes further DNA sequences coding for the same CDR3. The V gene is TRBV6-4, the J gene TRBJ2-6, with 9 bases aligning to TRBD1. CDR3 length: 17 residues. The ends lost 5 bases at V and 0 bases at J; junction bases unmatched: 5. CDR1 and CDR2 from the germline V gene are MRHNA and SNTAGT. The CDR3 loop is CASSPGQGLSGANVLTF. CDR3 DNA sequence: TGTGCCAGCAGTCCGGGACAGGGACTCTCTGGGGCCAACGTCCTGACTTTC.

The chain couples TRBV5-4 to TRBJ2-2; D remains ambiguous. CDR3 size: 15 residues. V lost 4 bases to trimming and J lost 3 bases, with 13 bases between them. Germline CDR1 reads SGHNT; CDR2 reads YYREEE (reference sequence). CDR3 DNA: TGTGCCAGCAGCCCGAAGGTGGCAGACACCGGGGAGCTGTTTTTT. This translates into CASSPKVADTGELFF. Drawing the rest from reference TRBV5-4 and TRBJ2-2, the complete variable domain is ETGVTQSPTHLIKTRGQQVTLRCSSQSGHNTVSWYQQALGQGPQFIFQYYREEENGRGNFPPRFSGLQFPNYSSELNVNALELDDSALYLCASSPKVADTGELFFGEGSRLTVL.

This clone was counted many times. The DNA for the CDR3 is TGTGCCAGTAGCCGCCTTATCTCCTACGAGCAGTACTTC. Residues: CASSRLISYEQYF. The V gene is TRBV19, the J gene TRBJ2-7; D uncertain. Trimming took 6 bases from V and 0 from J, leaving 9 bases between them. The germline gives CDR1 LNHDA, CDR2 SQIVND (reference sequence). This CDR3 has 13 residues.

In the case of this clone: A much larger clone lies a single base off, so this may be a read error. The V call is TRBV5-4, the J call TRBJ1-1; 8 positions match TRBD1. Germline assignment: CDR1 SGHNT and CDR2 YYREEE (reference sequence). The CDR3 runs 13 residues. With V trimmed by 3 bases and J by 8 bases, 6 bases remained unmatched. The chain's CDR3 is CASSWTGSCEAFF. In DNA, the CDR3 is TGTGCCAGCAGCTGGACAGGGAGTTGCGAAGCTTTCTTT.

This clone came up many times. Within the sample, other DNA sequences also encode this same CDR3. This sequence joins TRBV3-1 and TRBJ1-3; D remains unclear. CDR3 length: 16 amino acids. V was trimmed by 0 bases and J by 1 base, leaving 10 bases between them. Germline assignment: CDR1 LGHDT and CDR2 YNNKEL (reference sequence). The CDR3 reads CASSQDVRRSGNTIYF. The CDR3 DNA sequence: TGTGCCAGCAGCCAAGATGTGAGGAGGTCTGGAAACACCATATATTTT.

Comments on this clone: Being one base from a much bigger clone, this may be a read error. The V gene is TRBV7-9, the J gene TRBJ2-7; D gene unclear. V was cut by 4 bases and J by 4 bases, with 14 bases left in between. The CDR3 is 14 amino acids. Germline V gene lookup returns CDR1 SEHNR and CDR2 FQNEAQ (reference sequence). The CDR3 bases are TGTGCCAGCAGCTCTGAGGTGTCATGGTACGAGCAGTACTTC. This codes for CASSSEVSWYEQYF.

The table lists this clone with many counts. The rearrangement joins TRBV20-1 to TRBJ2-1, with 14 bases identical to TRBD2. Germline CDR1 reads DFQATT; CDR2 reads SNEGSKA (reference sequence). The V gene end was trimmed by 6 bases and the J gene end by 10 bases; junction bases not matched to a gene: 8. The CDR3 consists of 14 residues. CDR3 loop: CSADKGLAGEEQFF. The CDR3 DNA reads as TGCAGTGCGGATAAGGGACTAGCGGGAGAAGAGCAGTTCTTC.

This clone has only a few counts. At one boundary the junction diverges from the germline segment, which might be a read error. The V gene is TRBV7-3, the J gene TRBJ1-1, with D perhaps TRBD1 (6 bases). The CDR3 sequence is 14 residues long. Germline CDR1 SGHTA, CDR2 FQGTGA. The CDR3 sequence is CASSSDRGNTEALF. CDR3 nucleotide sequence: TGTGCCAGCAGCTCAGATAGGGGGAACACTGAAGCTCTCTTT.

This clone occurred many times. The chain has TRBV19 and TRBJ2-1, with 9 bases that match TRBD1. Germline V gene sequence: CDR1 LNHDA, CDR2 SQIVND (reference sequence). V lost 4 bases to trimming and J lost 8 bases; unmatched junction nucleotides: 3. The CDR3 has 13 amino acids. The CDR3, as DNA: TGTGCCAGTAGTACGGGACAGGGAGATGAGCAGTTCTTC. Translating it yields CASSTGQGDEQFF.

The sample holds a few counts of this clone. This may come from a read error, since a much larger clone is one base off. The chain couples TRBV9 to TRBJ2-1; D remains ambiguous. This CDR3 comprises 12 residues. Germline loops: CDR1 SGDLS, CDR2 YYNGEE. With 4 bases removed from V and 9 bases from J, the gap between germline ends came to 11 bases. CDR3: CASSPDLSEQFF. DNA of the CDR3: TGTGCCAGCAGCCCGGACCTTAGTGAGCAGTTCTTC.

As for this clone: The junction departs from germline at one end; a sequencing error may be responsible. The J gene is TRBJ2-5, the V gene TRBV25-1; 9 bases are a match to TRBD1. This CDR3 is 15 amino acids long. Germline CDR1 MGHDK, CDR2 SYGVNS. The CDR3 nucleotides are TGTTCCAGCAGCGAACCGGGACAGGGAGAAGAGACCCAGTACTTC. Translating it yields CSSSEPGQGEETQYF.

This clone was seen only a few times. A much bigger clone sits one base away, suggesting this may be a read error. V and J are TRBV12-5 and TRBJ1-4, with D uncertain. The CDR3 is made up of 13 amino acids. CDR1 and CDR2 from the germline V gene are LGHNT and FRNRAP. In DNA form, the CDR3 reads TGTGTTAGTGGTTTGGTATTAAGTGAAAAACTGTTTTTT. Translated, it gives CVSGLVLSEKLFF.

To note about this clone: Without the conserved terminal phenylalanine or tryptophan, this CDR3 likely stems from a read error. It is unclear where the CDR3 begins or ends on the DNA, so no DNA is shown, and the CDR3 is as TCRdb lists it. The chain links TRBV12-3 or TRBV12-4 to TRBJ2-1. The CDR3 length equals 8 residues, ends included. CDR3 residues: CASSPGRL.

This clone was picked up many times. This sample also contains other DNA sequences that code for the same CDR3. CDR3 protein: CSARDRTDNTEAFF. The CDR3 nucleotides read TGCAGTGCTAGAGATCGGACAGATAACACTGAAGCTTTCTTT. The V and J genes are TRBV20-1 and TRBJ1-1; maybe TRBD1 (6 bases). CDR3 length: 14 residues. The germline V gene encodes CDR1 DFQATT and CDR2 SNEGSKA (reference sequence). The ends were cut back, 0 bases at V and 2 bases at J, with 10 bases in the middle.

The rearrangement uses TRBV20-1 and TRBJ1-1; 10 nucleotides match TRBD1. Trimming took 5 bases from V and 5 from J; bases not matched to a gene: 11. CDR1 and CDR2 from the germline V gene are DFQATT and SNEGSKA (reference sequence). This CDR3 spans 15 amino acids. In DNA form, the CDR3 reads TGCAGTGCTGCCCAACTGACAGGGGGCATAACTGAAGCTTTCTTT. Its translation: CSAAQLTGGITEAFF.

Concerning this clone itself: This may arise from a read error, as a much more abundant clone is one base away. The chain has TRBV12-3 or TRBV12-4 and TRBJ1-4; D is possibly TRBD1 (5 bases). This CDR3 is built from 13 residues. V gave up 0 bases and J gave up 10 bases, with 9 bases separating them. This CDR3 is CASSLAGVRKLFF. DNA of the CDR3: TGTGCCAGCAGTTTAGCAGGGGTGAGAAAACTGTTTTTT.

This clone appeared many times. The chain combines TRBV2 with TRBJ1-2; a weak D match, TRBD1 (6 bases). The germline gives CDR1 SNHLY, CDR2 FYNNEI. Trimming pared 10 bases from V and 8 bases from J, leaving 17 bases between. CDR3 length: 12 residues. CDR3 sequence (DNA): TGTGCCATGGGGGCTGTGATTCGGGGCTACACCTTC. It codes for CAMGAVIRGYTF.

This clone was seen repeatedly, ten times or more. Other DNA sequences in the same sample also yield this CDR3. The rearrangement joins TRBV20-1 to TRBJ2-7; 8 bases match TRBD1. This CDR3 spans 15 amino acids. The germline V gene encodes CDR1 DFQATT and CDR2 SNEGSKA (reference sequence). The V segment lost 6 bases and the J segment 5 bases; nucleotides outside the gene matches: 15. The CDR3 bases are TGCAGTGCCCAGGCAGGGGGCAACCCAATCAACGAGCAGTACTTC. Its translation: CSAQAGGNPINEQYF.

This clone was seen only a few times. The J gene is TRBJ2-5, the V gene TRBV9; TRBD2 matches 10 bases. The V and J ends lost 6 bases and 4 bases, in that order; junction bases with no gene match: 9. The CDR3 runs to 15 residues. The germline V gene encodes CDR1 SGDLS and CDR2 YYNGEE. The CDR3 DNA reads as TGTGCCAGCACCCGGGGAGCGGGAGGGGGAGAGACCCAGTACTTC. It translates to CASTRGAGGGETQYF.